This T cell receptor (beta chain) is drawn from a study of shared clonotypes between healthy human individuals. Study-wide findings and caveats: Memory subsets generally showed smaller estimated richness than naive subsets did.

CDR3 size: 14 residues. Germline loops: CDR1 SGDLS, CDR2 YYNGEE. With V trimmed by 0 bases and J by 8 bases, 5 bases remained unmatched. Concerning this clone itself: Its antigen is unidentified.

Naive CD8 isolation took CD45RO-negative cells positively selected for CCR7 and excluded terminally differentiated effector memory CD45RA+ cells. The authors' processing: Filtering differed for immunoSEQ, which gave only junction sequences without quality scores. Data came from immunoSEQ multiplex PCR; TCRdb stores just in-frame clones and leaves some out. V and J calls and clone size come straight from that table; D and trimming were deduced from the DNA. This table has about 2.1 million clones, just over 90% appearing once. Sequences were obtained from naive CD8+ T cells from PBMCs. The genes are TRBV9 and TRBJ2-1, with 7 bases fitting TRBD1. The receptor was isolated from a young man in good health. Some clones in this sample may be carry-over from other donors' samples. The CDR3 loop reads CASSVGQGSDEQFF. The CDR3 DNA sequence: TGTGCCAGCAGCGTAGGACAGGGCTCGGATGAGCAGTTCTTC.